This T cell receptor beta chain was observed in a study of beta chain features in type 1 diabetes (dated by TCRdb to 2016 to 2019). Context from the whole study: Mean age, gender distribution, total cell number and subset yield did not differ between patients and healthy donors. Whereas all 30 or so donors provided naive and central memory subsets, regulatory and stem cell-like memory subsets were isolated from just 8 patients and about 8 healthy donors. The study compared the TCRB repertoires of sorted circulating CD4+ T cell subsets in recently diagnosed type 1 diabetes patients with those in matched healthy donors. A total of approximately 100 million sorted cells were examined across all samples, and the number of cells per subset was strongly correlated with RNA yield.

CDR1 and CDR2, looked up from the germline V gene (reference sequence), are LNHDA and SQIVND. V loses 7 bases of germline sequence and J loses 0 bases, and the interval between the two ends is 19 bases. From the cysteine up to the phenylalanine, the CDR3 has a length of 17 residues. The DNA shown is the 51-base CDR3, in frame from base 1. Study-level results and caveats: Because cDNA was sequenced instead of genomic DNA, highly expressing activated cells could be over-represented, though the groups showed no difference in activation or CD3 levels. In all four CD4+ subsets, TCRB CDR3 length was moderately but significantly shorter in type 1 diabetes patients. Fewer insertions and more nucleotide deletions at VDJ recombination sites were observed in patients with type 1 diabetes, implying thymic rearrangement abnormalities. The naive, central memory and regulatory TCRB repertoires appeared to resemble one another more closely among patients than among healthy donors. HLA sub-analyses involved small numbers of individuals, so any influence of HLA type on TCRB rearrangement remained unresolved. Shorter templates might have been favored by PCR, but patient and control samples were amplified and corrected together, so both groups would have been affected equally by any skew.

The entire amount of isolated RNA was reverse transcribed using the High Capacity cDNA Reverse Transcription Kit, so the sequenced TCRB transcripts were expressed ones. Naive, central memory and regulatory T cell samples underwent deep immunoSEQ sequencing, averaging around 4 million total reads per sample. Sorted cells were lysed in RLT buffer and RNA was extracted with DNase-treated RNeasy Micro or Mini kits, depending on cell number. Each cell subset was processed on its own to prevent cross-contamination, while patient and healthy donor samples were processed together. The immunoSEQ multiplex PCR was used to amplify TCRB sequences from cDNA, generating 87-bp fragments that spanned the CDR3 region. The amplicons were sequenced using the Illumina HiSeq platform. The authors' analysis ran thus. Synthetic template baselines were used to correct PCR bias computationally, reads within Hamming distance 2 were collapsed, and singletons that could not be merged were discarded. Reads were aligned against IMGT so that V, D and J genes, CDR3 length and insertions or deletions at six rearrangement sites could be assigned. Within each subset, clonotype counts were normalized to sorted cell number, after which true diversity and Gini coefficients were computed with the tcR R package. The overlap coefficient, calculated on TCRB nucleotide sequences, was used to quantify repertoire sharing. As a proxy for the pre-selection repertoire, out-of-frame TCRB sequences from naive cells were analyzed. TCRdb retrieved this table from immuneACCESS and kept in-frame rearrangements only. Not all clones are present; in checked studies, unresolved V genes account for under half, and no reason is known for the remainder. D and trimming come from the DNA, and the V and J calls and clone size come from that table. The sample profile shows hundreds of thousands of clones; approximately 12% of them were found once. The top ten clones comprise under 0.02% of the sample.

From each donor, a single peripheral blood sample of around 0.12 L on average was drawn into heparinised tubes. Naive, central memory, regulatory and stem cell-like memory CD4+ T cells were sorted on a BD FACSAria II using a panel including CD45RO, CCR7, CD25, CD127, CD95 and CD27. Purity was above 98% for every sorted population. PBMCs were isolated immediately by Lymphoprep density gradient centrifugation and stained directly without culture. Samples were stained and sorted in pairs, with one healthy donor and one patient per experiment, so that batch effects were minimized. Concerning this clone itself: Its antigen specificity is not known. No base quality values were provided; no much bigger clone lies one nucleotide off.

This receptor was identified in a man between 18 and 35 years old in good health. The sequence joins TRBV19 to TRBJ2-1; 5 matching bases give a weak D call of TRBD1. The source material was naive CD4+ T cells from blood. The cell subset or site label corresponds to: true naive CD4+ T cells. The CDR3 region: CASTPFRWGGSYNEQFF. The DNA sequence follows: TGTGCCAGTACCCCCTTTCGCTGGGGCGGCTCCTACAATGAGCAGTTCTTC.